This paragraph reports one T cell receptor (beta chain). Its matching antigen is unknown. The data stem from a study of post-analysis software for immune sequencing data. Study outcomes and limitations: Among roughly 5 TRBV segments more frequent in patients than controls were TRBV5-6, TRBV5-1 and TRBV20-1.

Carried by the TCR beta cDNA libraries were unique molecular identifiers. MiXCR, run by TCRdb on the PCR reads, gives a single entry per CDR3 protein. The sample yields about 820,000 distinct CDR3 sequences, approximately 53% seen once. The CDR3 runs to 12 residues. V gave up 4 bases and J gave up 6 bases, with 9 bases separating them. Germline V CDR1 and CDR2: GTSNPN, SVGIG (reference sequence). The chain joins TRBV30 to TRBJ1-4, with a tentative D call TRBD1 (5 bases). Sequencing was done on a sample of blood. The TCR comes from a girl aged 10-17 years with multiple sclerosis. This CDR3 is CAWMWGDEKLFF. In DNA form, the CDR3 reads TGTGCCTGGATGTGGGGCGATGAAAAACTGTTTTTT.